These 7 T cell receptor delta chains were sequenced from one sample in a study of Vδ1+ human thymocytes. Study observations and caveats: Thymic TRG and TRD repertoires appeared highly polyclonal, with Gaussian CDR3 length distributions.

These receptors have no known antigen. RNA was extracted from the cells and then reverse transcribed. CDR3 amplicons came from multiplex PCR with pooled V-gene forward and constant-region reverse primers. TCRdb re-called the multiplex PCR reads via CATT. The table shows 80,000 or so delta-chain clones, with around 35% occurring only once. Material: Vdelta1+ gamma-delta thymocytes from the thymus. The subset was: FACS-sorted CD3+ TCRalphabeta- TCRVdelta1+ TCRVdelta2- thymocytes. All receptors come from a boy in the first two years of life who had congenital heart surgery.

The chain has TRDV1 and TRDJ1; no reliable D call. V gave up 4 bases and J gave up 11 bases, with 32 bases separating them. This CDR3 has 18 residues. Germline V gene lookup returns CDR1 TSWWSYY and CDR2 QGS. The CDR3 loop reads CALGGPNPPPPSPRRLIF. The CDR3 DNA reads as TGTGCTCTTGGGGGCCCCAATCCTCCGCCCCCGTCCCCCCGACGGCTCATCTTT.

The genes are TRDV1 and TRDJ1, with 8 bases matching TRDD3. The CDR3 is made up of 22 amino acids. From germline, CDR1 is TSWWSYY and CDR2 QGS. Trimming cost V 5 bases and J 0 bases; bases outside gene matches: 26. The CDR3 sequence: CALGQGRMGDPRIPQDTDKLIF. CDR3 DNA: TGTGCTCTTGGGCAGGGAAGAATGGGGGATCCGCGTATCCCCCAGGACACCGATAAACTCATCTTT.

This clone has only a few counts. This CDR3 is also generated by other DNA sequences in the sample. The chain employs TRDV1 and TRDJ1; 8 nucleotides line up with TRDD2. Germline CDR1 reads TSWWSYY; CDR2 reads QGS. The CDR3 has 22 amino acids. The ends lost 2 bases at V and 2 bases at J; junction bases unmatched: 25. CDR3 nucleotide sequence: TGTGCTCTTGGGGAAGTTGTCTTCCTACGCGATGAGAGCTTGTCGGGTACCGATAAACTCATCTTT. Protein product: CALGEVVFLRDESLSGTDKLIF.

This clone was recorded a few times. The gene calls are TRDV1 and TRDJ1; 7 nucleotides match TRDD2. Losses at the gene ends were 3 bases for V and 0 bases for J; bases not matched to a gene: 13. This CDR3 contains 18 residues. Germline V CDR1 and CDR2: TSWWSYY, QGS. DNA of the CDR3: TGTGCTCTTGGGGACGCTTTCCTACGGAACCCTTACACCGATAAACTCATCTTT. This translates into CALGDAFLRNPYTDKLIF.

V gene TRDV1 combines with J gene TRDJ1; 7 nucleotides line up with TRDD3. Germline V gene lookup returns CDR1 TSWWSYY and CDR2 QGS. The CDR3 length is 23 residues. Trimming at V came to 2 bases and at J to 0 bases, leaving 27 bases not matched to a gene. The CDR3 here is CALGEDAPAPSGVGDLYTDKLIF. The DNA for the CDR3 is TGTGCTCTTGGGGAAGACGCGCCTGCCCCCTCTGGGGTGGGGGACCTTTACACCGATAAACTCATCTTT.

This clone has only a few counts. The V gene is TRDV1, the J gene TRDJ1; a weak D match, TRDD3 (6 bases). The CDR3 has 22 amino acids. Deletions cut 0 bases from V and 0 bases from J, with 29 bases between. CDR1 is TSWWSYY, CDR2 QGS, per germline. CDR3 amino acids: CALGELYKHPHSGEPYTDKLIF. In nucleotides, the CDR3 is TGTGCTCTTGGGGAACTATACAAACATCCTCATTCGGGGGAGCCGTACACCGATAAACTCATCTTT.

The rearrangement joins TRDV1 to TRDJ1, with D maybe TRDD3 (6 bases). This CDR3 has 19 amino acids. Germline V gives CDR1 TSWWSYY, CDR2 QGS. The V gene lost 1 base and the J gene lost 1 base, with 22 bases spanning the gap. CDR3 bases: TGTGCTCTTGGGGAACGAATTCCCACGATTACTGGGACCACCGATAAACTCATCTTT. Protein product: CALGERIPTITGTTDKLIF.